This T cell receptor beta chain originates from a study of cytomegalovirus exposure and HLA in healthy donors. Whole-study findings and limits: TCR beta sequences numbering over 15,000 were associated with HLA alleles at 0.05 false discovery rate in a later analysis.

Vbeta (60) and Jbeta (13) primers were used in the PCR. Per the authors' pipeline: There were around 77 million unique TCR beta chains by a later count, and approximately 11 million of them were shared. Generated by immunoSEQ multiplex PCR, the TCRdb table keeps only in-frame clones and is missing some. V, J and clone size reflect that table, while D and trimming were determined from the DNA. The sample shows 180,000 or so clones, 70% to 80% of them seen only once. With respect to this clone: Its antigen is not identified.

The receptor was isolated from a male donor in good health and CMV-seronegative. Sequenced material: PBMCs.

CDR3 protein: CASSYSPGKAQPQHF. CDR3 sequence (DNA): TGTGCCAGCAGTTACTCTCCGGGGAAAGCTCAGCCCCAGCATTTT. The chain employs TRBV6-5 and TRBJ1-5; D ambiguous. Trimming stripped 0 bases from V and 6 bases from J, with 12 bases between. CDR3 length equals 15 residues. Germline CDR1 reads MNHEY; CDR2 reads SVGAGI.